This TCR beta chain is from a study of metastatic and nonmetastatic thyroid tumors. Study-wide points: The study reportedly found significantly higher TCR beta diversity in malignant thyroid tumors than benign nodules, in blood and tumor.

In the authors' methods: Differences in CDR3 between clinicopathological groups were drawn on to build a classifier intended to discriminate distant-metastatic papillary thyroid cancer patients. TCRdb re-clonotyped the PCR reads through MiXCR. These V and J calls rely on TCRdb rather than the paper's analysis. The table records tens of thousands of clones, less than 35% of them present only once. Each patient went into thyroid surgery without having received any treatment. This clone appeared many times. Its target is unknown. CDR1 and CDR2 from the germline V gene are MNHNS and SASEGT. The CDR3 spans 15 residues. V was cut by 3 bases and J by 3 bases, with 14 bases left in between.

The source material was blood. The chain is built from TRBV6-1 and TRBJ2-5; D tentatively reads TRBD1 or TRBD2 (6 bases each). The source is a male donor with papillary thyroid cancer or a benign thyroid nodule (not recorded which). Some clones in this sample may be carry-over from other donors' samples. The CDR3 protein is CASSEVWGAKETQYF. CDR3 coding DNA: TGTGCCAGCAGTGAGGTTTGGGGGGCAAAAGAGACCCAGTACTTC.